The clone carrying this TCR beta chain has a count of ten or more. The antigen remains unidentified. This sample is drawn from a study of regulatory T cells in long-lasting Graves disease. Study results and limitations: It was in persistent disease that TRBV28, TRBJ1-2 and TRBJ2-5 were favored. The TCR repertoire of persistent Graves' patients was less diverse than that of newly diagnosed ones.

Time point here: newly diagnosed GD, antithyroid drugs for less than 3 months. The TCR library was made from RNA extracted from PBMCs. The authors diagnosed Graves' disease using American Thyroid Association guidelines. In building TCR beta libraries, iRepertoire HTBI primers were used together with Arm-PCR of CDR3 regions. TCRdb fed the multiplex PCR reads into MiXCR, producing one record per CDR3 protein. The table records under 450,000 distinct CDR3 sequences, around 15% of them present only once. Germline CDR1 MNHEY, CDR2 SVGEGT. The length of the CDR3 is 13 residues. V was cut by 1 base and J by 3 bases, with 3 bases left in between. In addition, the sample was reused for a study of T cells in Graves' hyperthyroidism and ophthalmopathy. This second report adds: Progression to ophthalmopathy was predicted a median of approximately 6.4 months early.

V gene TRBV6-2 or TRBV6-3 combines with J gene TRBJ2-2; no reliable D call. This clonotype was sampled from a woman aged 18-30 years with Graves disease. The sample here was peripheral blood mononuclear cells (PBMCs), taken at new diagnosis, from a patient treated with antithyroid drugs. The CDR3 DNA is TGTGCCAGCAGTTACTGGGACACCGGGGAGCTGTTTTTT. Translated: CASSYWDTGELFF.